The sequence of this T cell receptor beta chain was determined in a study of shared clonotypes between healthy human individuals. Sequencing used immunoSEQ multiplex PCR; TCRdb keeps in-frame clones, though not all of them. The sample consists of about 510,000 clones, 90% to 96% of them appearing once. The study's findings and limits: Across subsets, estimated richness was generally greater for naive than for memory populations.

Germline V gives CDR1 KGHSH, CDR2 LQKENI. CDR3 length: 14 residues. J gave up 8 bases and V 5 bases, and 7 bases lay outside the gene matches. As regards this clone: The antigen remains unidentified.

This receptor was obtained from a woman in her thirties in good health. Sequenced material: naive CD4+ T cells sorted from blood. Subset denoted: CD45RA+ positively selected. The chain joins TRBV18 to TRBJ1-2; 11 positions match TRBD1. CDR3 in amino acids: CASSAGTGGEGYTF. The CDR3 DNA is TGTGCCAGCTCAGCGGGGACAGGGGGAGAAGGCTACACCTTC.